This T cell receptor (beta chain) was sequenced for a study of identical twins (dated by TCRdb to the mid-2010s). At the level of the whole study: To test whether fetal clonotypes persist, the study used deep sequencing on TCR alpha and beta repertoires from monozygotic twins, unrelated adults of various ages, and cord blood. To rule out contamination, replicate twin experiments were performed at different times with different library preparation protocols.

The CDR3 covers 12 residues, taking in both the cysteine and the phenylalanine. Here the CDR3 DNA is all that survives: 36 bases in frame from base 1. Taken from the germline V gene (reference sequence), the CDR1 and CDR2 loops are DFQATT and SNEGSKA. The protocol used for the library was 5' RACE. The sequencer was an Illumina HiSeq 2000. A universal primer binding site was added through template switching, and the final cDNA carried a unique molecular identifier so that TCR cDNA molecules could be counted accurately. First-strand cDNA for TCR alpha and beta chains was synthesized from specific primers in the conserved constant-segment region. To control for contamination, every cDNA library carried two barcodes: a SMART-Mk sample barcode plus Illumina barcodes. Two successive PCR steps introduced TruSeq adapter sequences along with Illumina sample barcodes. Sequencing of the TCR alpha and beta cDNA libraries was done on the Illumina HiSeq platform using custom primers. The study's processing was this. MiGEC processed the raw reads to extract unique molecular identifiers, while MiXCR was used to determine the CDR3 positions. Recombination models were inferred per individual with the repgenHMM and IGoR tools using an EM algorithm. The analysis of shared clonotypes was done with the tcR package in R, with sharing normalized by the product of cloneset sizes. To study raw recombination without the effects of thymic and clonal selection, out-of-frame nonproductive sequences were analyzed. TCRdb reran the public reads through fastp at Q25 and MiXCR, keeping productive beta chains. One record per CDR3 amino acid sequence lists the most common genes and DNA. The V and J calls and clone size are TCRdb's, not the authors'. Present in this sample are 1.5 million to 2 million distinct CDR3 sequences, around 33% of which were seen just once. In total, the top ten clones hold over 0.25% of the sample.

Every donor was a healthy Caucasian. Broad study findings and their caveats: Invariant T cells such as MAIT and iNKT could partly confound zero-insertion analyses, though diverse VJ usage argued against this for most clonotypes. Compared with coincidental sharing between unrelated individuals, out-of-frame TCR alpha sequences shared between twins had an excess of sequences with low generation probability. Out-of-frame TCR alpha sharing in monozygotic twins was systematically underestimated by recombination models, whereas sharing between unrelated individuals was in agreement with the recombination models. Fewer insertions were carried by abundant cord blood beta clonotypes; a weaker similar trend was observed in young adult naive repertoires, while no such trend was observed in memory repertoires. The excess sharing between twins in beta out-of-frame sequences was weaker because fewer shared sequences reduced the signal-to-noise ratio. Because the same donors could not be followed over many years, conclusions were based on cross-sectional statistical analysis.

The table lists this clonotype with many counts. Which antigen it targets is not known. The germline gene is not matched at one end of the junction; a read error may be the cause. This TCR derives from a newborn girl in good health. The V and J segments used are TRBV20-1 and TRBJ2-7; 9 bases in the middle match TRBD2. Sequenced sample: cord blood. The DNA is TGCAGCGCTACGACTAGCGGCTACGAGCAGTACTTC. Protein translation: CSATTSGYEQYF.